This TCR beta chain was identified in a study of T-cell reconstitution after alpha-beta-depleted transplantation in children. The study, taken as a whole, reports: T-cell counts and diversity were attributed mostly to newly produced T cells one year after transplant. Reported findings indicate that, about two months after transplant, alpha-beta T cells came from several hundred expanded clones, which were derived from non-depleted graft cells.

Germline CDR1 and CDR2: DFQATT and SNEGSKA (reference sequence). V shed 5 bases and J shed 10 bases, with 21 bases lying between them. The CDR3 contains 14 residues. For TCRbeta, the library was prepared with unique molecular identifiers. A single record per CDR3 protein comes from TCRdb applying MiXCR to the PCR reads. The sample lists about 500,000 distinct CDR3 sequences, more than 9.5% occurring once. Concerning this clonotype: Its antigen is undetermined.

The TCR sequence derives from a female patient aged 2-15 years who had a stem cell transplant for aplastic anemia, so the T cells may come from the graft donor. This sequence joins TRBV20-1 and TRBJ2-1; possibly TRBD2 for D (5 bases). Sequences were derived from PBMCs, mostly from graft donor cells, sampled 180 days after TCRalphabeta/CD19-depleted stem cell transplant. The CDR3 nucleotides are TGCAGTGCTTTTACCGCCGAGGGCCAACGAGAGCAGTTCTTC. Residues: CSAFTAEGQREQFF.